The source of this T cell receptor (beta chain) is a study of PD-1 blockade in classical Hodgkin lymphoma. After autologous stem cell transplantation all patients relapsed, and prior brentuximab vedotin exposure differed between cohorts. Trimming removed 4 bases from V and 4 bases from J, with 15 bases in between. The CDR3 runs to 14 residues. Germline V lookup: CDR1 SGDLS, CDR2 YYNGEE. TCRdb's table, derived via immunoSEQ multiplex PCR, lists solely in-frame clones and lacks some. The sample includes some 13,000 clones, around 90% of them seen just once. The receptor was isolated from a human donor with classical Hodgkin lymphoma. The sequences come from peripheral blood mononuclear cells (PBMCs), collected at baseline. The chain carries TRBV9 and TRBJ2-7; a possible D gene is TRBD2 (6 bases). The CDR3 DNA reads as TGTGCCAGCAGCCCCCTGGACGGAGGGTACGAGCAGTACTTC. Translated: CASSPLDGGYEQYF.